This T cell receptor (beta chain) was captured by sequencing in a study of spatial heterogeneity in lung cancer. Study-level results: Resection saw ubiquitous expanded tumor TCRs appear in blood more than follow-up did.

The V gene's germline CDR1 is SGHTA and CDR2 FQGNSA. The CDR3 is 11 residues long. This clonotype was seen only once. Its antigen is still unknown. This could be a read error, since a much larger clone is one nucleotide away. Every cDNA TCR molecule received its own unique molecular identifier. TCRdb processed the 5' RACE reads anew with MiXCR; each CDR3 protein has one entry. The sample holds some 37,000 distinct CDR3 sequences, around 7.5% seen once. Time point defined: sample taken at primary tumor resection. The input material, whole RNA from tumor, nontumor lung or frozen PBMC, was sequenced unsorted. The donors, around 72 patients with untreated early-stage non-small cell lung cancer, provided the samples.

This rearrangement joins TRBV7-2 to TRBJ2-3; D is undetermined. The sequenced sample was PBMCs, obtained at surgery. The clonotype comes from a male donor with early-stage non-small cell lung cancer. Here the CDR3 DNA reads TGTGCCGGCAGCTTTTCAGATACGCAGTATTTT. Translation gives CAGSFSDTQYF.